This T cell receptor (beta chain) stems from a study of technical replicates of blood from a handful of donors. Clones were sequenced by immunoSEQ multiplex PCR, and TCRdb holds only the in-frame ones, with some missing. The sample gives 56,000 or so clones, roughly 93% of which show up once; 4.2% is in the top ten. The sequence derives from a human donor in good health. Some clones in this sample may be carry-over from other donors' samples. Sequencing was done on a sample of PBMCs.

CDR3 sequence reads: CASSPGTSGQETQYF. CDR3 in DNA: TGTGCCAGCAGCCCGGGGACTAGCGGGCAAGAGACCCAGTACTTC. The J gene is TRBJ2-5, the V gene TRBV5-4; 12 nucleotides match TRBD2. Germline V gene lookup returns CDR1 SGHNT and CDR2 YYREEE (reference sequence). V was pared by 4 bases and J by 2 bases, with 3 bases of the junction left unmatched. This CDR3 has 15 residues.